This T cell receptor beta chain stems from a study of blood T cell repertoires in COVID-19. Overall study: Samples representing acute and convalescent COVID-19 were sourced from the United States, Italy and Spain.

V dropped 3 bases and J dropped 0 bases, with 19 bases sitting between them. Per the germline V gene, CDR1 is SGHRS and CDR2 is YFSETQ. The CDR3 is 18 residues long. TCRdb's copy holds only in-frame clones and misses some; the assay was immunoSEQ multiplex PCR. The sample includes 200,000 to 250,000 clones, around 85% seen only once; the top ten take just under 6.5%. The sequence came from a woman between 55 and 75 years old with active or convalescent COVID-19. The V call is TRBV5-1, the J call TRBJ2-1, with D maybe TRBD2 (6 bases). Input material: peripheral blood. Here the CDR3 DNA reads TGCGCCAGCAGCTCCGGCAACGGGAGCCGATTCTCCTACAATGAGCAGTTCTTC. Translation: CASSSGNGSRFSYNEQFF. Full variable domain (outside the CDR3, taken from reference TRBV5-1 and TRBJ2-1): KAGVTQTPRYLIKTRGQQVTLSCSPISGHRSVSWYQQTPGQGLQFLFEYFSETQRNKGNFPGRFSGRQFSNSRSEMNVSTLELGDSALYLCASSSGNGSRFSYNEQFFGPGTRLTVL.